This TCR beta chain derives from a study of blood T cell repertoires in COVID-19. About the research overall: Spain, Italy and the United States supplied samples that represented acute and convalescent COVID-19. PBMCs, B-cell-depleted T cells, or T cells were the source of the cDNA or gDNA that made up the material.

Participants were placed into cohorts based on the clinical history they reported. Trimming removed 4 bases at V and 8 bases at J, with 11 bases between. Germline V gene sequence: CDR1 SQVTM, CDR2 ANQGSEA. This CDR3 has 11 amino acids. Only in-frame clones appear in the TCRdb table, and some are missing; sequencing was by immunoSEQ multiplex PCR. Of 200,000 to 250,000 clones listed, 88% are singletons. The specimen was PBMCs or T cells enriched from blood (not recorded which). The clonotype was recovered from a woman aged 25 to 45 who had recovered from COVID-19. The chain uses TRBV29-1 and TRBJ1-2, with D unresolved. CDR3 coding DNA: TGCAGCGTTGCGCGGGGATTGGGCTACACCTTC. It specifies CSVARGLGYTF.